The 11 T cell receptor beta chains reported below all come from one sample, sequenced in a study of CD8+ T cells in alopecia areata. Sequencing templates came from extracted RNA that was reverse transcribed into cDNA. Clones were sequenced by immunoSEQ multiplex PCR, and TCRdb holds only the in-frame ones, with some missing. The table shows 90,000 to 120,000 clones, with 80% to 85% occurring only once. Treatment here: oral pan-JAK inhibitor, 5-10 mg twice daily. The source material was CD8+ T cells sorted from blood, sampled at week 24, from a patient treated with tofacitinib. The receptors come from a human donor with alopecia areata.

The chain links TRBV29-1 to TRBJ2-1, with D possibly being TRBD1 (5 bases). Per germline, CDR1 SQVTM and CDR2 ANQGSEA. V lost 6 bases and J lost 0, with 9 bases in between. The length of the CDR3 is 13 residues. DNA for the CDR3: TGCAGCGTGCAGGGTAACTCCTACAATGAGCAGTTCTTC. Translation: CSVQGNSYNEQFF.

This chain connects TRBV7-9 to TRBJ1-1; D is ambiguous. The CDR3 runs to 17 residues. The germline gives CDR1 SEHNR, CDR2 FQNEAQ (reference sequence). V lost 1 base and J 0 bases, leaving 15 bases between the germline ends. DNA of the CDR3: TGTGCCAGCAGCTTAGTAGGAGTTGCTCCTATGAACACTGAAGCTTTCTTT. Protein sequence: CASSLVGVAPMNTEAFF.

The rearrangement joins TRBV5-4 to TRBJ2-1, with D uncertain. Trimming stripped 1 base from V and 6 bases from J, with 8 bases between. Germline CDR1 SGHNT, CDR2 YYREEE (reference sequence). The CDR3 has 13 residues. CDR3 loop: CASSLWNSNEQFF. The CDR3 DNA reads as TGTGCCAGCAGCTTGTGGAATAGCAATGAGCAGTTCTTC.

V usage is TRBV7-8 and J usage is TRBJ2-7; 11 bases align to TRBD1. V was pared by 4 bases and J by 4 bases, with 6 bases of the junction left unmatched. CDR3 length: 15 amino acids. Germline V CDR1 and CDR2: SGHVS, FQNEAQ. Here the CDR3 DNA reads TGTGCCAGCAGCTCAGGGGACAGGGGGTCTTACGAGCAGTACTTC. Protein product: CASSSGDRGSYEQYF.

This chain uses TRBV29-1 with TRBJ1-2; D is possibly TRBD1 (6 bases). The CDR3 contains 9 residues. The V end lost 8 bases, the J end lost 12 bases, and 13 bases lay between the germline ends. The V gene's germline CDR1 is SQVTM and CDR2 ANQGSEA. The CDR3 bases are TGCAGCATACAGGGCCTGCACACCTTC. Translated, it gives CSIQGLHTF.

In this sample, this clone turned up once. The J gene is TRBJ2-7, the V gene TRBV4-3, with D perhaps matching TRBD1 (6 bases). The CDR3 totals 16 residues. Germline V gene lookup returns CDR1 LGHNA and CDR2 YSLEER. With 1 base removed from V and 2 bases from J, the gap between germline ends came to 15 bases. The CDR3 is CASSQGEAGAAYEQYF. The CDR3 DNA reads TGCGCCAGCAGCCAAGGGGAAGCAGGGGCCGCCTACGAGCAGTACTTC.

V usage is TRBV2 and J usage is TRBJ2-3, with TRBD2 matching 7 bases. This CDR3 is built from 15 residues. CDR1 and CDR2 (germline): SNHLY, FYNNEI. Trimming took 5 bases from V and 7 from J; bases not matched to a gene: 12. The CDR3 reads CASSNPREGKNTQYF. As DNA, the CDR3 is TGTGCCAGCAGTAACCCTAGGGAGGGGAAGAATACGCAGTATTTT. Using reference TRBV2 and TRBJ2-3 for the parts outside the CDR3, the full variable domain is EPEVTQTPSHQVTQMGQEVILRCVPISNHLYFYWYRQILGQKVEFLVSFYNNEISEKSEIFDDQFSVERPDGSNFTLKIRSTKLEDSAMYFCASSNPREGKNTQYFGPGTRLTVL.

The chain has TRBV6-5 and TRBJ2-1; TRBD2 aligns across 9 bases. The germline CDR1 and CDR2 sequences are MNHEY and SVGAGI. The CDR3 runs to 13 residues. V lost 5 bases, J lost 9 bases, and 5 bases stayed unmatched. Here the CDR3 DNA reads TGTGCCAGCAGTCCGCGGGGGGGCAGTGAGCAGTTCTTC. Its translation is CASSPRGGSEQFF.

The rearrangement joins TRBV25-1 to TRBJ1-1; D gene ambiguous. The CDR3 totals 13 residues. V was trimmed by 4 bases and J by 0 bases, leaving 6 bases between them. The V gene's germline CDR1 is MGHDK and CDR2 SYGVNS. CDR3 in DNA: TGTGCCAGCAGTGTAAGGGTGAACACTGAAGCTTTCTTT. This encodes CASSVRVNTEAFF.

The chain is built from TRBV9 and TRBJ2-3; the D is unclear. Deletions cut 0 bases from V and 5 bases from J, with 10 bases between. Germline V gene lookup returns CDR1 SGDLS and CDR2 YYNGEE. There are 14 residues in the CDR3. CDR3 sequence: CASSVDGARDTQYF. CDR3 nucleotide sequence: TGTGCCAGCAGCGTAGACGGCGCAAGAGATACGCAGTATTTT.

V gene TRBV11-3 combines with J gene TRBJ1-4, with D possibly TRBD1 on 5 matching bases. Germline V lookup: CDR1 SGHNT, CDR2 YENEEA. This CDR3 spans 14 amino acids. V was cut by 7 bases and J by 8 bases, with 17 bases left in between. DNA for the CDR3: TGTGCCAGCACCGACAGAGCTTCGGACGAAAAACTGTTTTTT. Amino acids: CASTDRASDEKLFF. Full variable domain (rest looked up from reference TRBV11-3 and TRBJ1-4): EAGVVQSPRYKIIEKKQPVAFWCNPISGHNTLYWYLQNLGQGPELLIRYENEEAVDDSQLPKDRFSAERLKGVDSTLKIQPAELGDSAVYLCASTDRASDEKLFFGSGTQLSVL.